This TCR beta chain is from a study of T cells in tumors after PD-1 blockade. TCRdb's copy holds only in-frame clones and misses some; the assay was immunoSEQ multiplex PCR. The sample has approximately 10,000 clones, approximately 65% seen once; the top ten hold less than 15%. General study findings and limits: Peripheral recruitment is suggested, as some novel exhausted tumor clones were in pre-treatment blood. Clonal replacement, not reinvigoration, is suggested for expanded exhausted CD8+ clones after therapy.

Trimming removed 1 base at V and 8 bases at J, with 5 bases between. The CDR3 consists of 12 residues. The germline V gene encodes CDR1 SGHDN and CDR2 FVKESK. This clone occurred once. Its specificity is not known. The source of this sequence is a human donor with basal cell carcinoma. The sequencing here drew on tumor tissue, taken after anti-PD-1 treatment. The V call is TRBV14, the J call TRBJ1-4, with unresolved D. DNA for the CDR3: TGTGCCAGCAGCCAAGTAGGGGAAAAACTGTTTTTT. This translates into CASSQVGEKLFF.